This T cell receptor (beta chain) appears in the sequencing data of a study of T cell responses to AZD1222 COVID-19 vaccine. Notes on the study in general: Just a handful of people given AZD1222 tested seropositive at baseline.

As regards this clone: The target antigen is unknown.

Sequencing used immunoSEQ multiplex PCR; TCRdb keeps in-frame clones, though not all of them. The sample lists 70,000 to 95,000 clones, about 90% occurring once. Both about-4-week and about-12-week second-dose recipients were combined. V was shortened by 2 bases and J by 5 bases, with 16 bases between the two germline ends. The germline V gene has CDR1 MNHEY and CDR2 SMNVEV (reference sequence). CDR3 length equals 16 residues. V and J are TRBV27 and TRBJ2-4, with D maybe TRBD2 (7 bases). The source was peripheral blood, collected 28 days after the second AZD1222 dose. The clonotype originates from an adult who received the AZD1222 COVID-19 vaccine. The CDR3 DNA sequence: TGTGCCAGCAGTTTAAGGGGGGGGAGTGCCCAAAACATTCAGTACTTC. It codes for CASSLRGGSAQNIQYF.